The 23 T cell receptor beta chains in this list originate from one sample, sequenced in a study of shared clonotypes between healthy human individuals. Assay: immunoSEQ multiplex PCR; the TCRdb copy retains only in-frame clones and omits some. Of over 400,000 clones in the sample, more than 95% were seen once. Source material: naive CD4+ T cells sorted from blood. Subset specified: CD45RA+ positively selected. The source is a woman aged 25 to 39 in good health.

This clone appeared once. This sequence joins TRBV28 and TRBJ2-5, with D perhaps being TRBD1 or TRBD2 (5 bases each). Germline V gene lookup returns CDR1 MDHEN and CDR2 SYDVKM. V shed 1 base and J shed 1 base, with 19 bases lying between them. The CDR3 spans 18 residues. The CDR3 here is CASSLSPPGTRTQETQYF. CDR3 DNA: TGTGCCAGCAGTTTATCCCCTCCCGGGACCCGAACCCAAGAGACCCAGTACTTC. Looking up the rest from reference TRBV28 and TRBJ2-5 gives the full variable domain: DVKVTQSSRYLVKRTGEKVFLECVQDMDHENMFWYRQDPGLGLRLIYFSYDVKMKEKGDIPEGYSVSREKKERFSLILESASTNQTSMYLCASSLSPPGTRTQETQYFGPGTRLLVL.

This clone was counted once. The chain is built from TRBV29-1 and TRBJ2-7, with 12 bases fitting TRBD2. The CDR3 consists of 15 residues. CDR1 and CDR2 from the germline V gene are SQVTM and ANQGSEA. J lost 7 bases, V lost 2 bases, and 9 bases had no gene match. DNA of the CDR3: TGCAGCGTTGAACTAGCGGGAGGGCGATCAGGGGAGCAGTACTTC. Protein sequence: CSVELAGGRSGEQYF.

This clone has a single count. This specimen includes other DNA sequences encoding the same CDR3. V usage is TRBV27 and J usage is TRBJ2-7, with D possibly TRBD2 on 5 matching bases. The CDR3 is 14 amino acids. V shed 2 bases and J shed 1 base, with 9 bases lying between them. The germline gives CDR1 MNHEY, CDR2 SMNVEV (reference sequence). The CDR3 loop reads CASSLGRTSYEQYF. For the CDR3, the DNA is TGTGCCAGCAGTTTAGGGAGAACGTCCTACGAGCAGTACTTC.

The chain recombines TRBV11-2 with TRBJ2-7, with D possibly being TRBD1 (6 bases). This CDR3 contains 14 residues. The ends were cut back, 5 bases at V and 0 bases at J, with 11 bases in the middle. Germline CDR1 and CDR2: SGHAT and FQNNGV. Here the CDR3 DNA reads TGTGCCAGCAGCGCGTGGGACAACTCCTACGAGCAGTACTTC. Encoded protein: CASSAWDNSYEQYF.

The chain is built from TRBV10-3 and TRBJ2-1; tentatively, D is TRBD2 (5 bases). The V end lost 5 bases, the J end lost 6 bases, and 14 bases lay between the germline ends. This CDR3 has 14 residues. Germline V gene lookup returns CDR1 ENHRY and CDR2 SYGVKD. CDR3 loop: CAISKEDGGNEQFF. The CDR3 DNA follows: TGTGCCATCAGTAAAGAAGACGGAGGCAATGAGCAGTTCTTC.

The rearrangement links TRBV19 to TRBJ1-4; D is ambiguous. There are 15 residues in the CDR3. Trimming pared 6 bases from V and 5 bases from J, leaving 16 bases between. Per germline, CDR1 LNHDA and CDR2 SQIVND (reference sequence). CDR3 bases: TGTGCCAGTAGCTCCTGGACTGTCGAGAATGAAAAACTGTTTTTT. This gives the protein CASSSWTVENEKLFF.

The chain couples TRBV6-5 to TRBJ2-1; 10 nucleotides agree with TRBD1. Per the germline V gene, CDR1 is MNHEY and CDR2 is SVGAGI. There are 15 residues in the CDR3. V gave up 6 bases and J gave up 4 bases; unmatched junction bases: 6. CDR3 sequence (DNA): TGTGCCAGCAGACCTCGACAGGGGGCATACAATGAGCAGTTCTTC. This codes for CASRPRQGAYNEQFF.

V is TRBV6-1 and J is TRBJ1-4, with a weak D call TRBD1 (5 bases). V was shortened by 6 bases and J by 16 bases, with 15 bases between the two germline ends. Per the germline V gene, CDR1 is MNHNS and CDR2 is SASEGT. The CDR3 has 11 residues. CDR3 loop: CASRGADRAFF. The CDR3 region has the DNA TGTGCCAGCAGAGGTGCAGACAGAGCGTTTTTT.

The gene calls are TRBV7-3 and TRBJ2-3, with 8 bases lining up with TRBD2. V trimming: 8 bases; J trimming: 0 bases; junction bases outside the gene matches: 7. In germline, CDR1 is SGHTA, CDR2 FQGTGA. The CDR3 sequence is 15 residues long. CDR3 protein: CASSLAGLSTDTQYF. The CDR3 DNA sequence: TGTGCCAGCTCGCTAGCGGGCCTTAGCACAGATACGCAGTATTTT.

The CDR3 region has the DNA TGTGCCAGCAGTGATTGGGGAAGGATGAACACTGAAGCTTTCTTT. Encoded protein: CASSDWGRMNTEAFF. V gene TRBV2 combines with J gene TRBJ1-1, with D unclear. CDR1 is SNHLY and CDR2 is FYNNEI in the germline V gene. Trimming pared 3 bases from V and 0 bases from J, leaving 11 bases between. This CDR3 has 15 residues.

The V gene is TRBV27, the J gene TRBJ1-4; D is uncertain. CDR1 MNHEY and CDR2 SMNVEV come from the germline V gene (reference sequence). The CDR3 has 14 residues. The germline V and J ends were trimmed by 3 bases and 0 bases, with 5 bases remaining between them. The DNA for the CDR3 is TGTGCCAGCAGTTTGCTCTCAACTAATGAAAAACTGTTTTTT. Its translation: CASSLLSTNEKLFF.

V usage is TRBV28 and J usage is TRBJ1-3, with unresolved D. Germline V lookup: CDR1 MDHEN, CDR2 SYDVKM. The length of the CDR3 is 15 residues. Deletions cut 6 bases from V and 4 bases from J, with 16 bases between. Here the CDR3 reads CASRTVVLGGNTIYF. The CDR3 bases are TGTGCCAGCAGGACTGTCGTGTTGGGAGGAAACACCATATATTTT.

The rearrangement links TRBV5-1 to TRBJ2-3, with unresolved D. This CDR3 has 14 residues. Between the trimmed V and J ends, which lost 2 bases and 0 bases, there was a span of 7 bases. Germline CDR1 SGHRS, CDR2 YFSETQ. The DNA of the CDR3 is TGCGCCAGCAGCTTTGGTACTAGCACAGATACGCAGTATTTT. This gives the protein CASSFGTSTDTQYF. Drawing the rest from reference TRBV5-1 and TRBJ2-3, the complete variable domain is KAGVTQTPRYLIKTRGQQVTLSCSPISGHRSVSWYQQTPGQGLQFLFEYFSETQRNKGNFPGRFSGRQFSNSRSEMNVSTLELGDSALYLCASSFGTSTDTQYFGPGTRLTVL.

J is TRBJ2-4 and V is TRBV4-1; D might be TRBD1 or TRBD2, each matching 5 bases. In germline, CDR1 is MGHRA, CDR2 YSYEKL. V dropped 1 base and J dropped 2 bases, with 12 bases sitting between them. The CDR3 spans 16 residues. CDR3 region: CASSQAWGSSKNIQYF. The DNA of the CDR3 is TGCGCCAGCAGCCAAGCATGGGGGAGTTCCAAAAACATTCAGTACTTC.

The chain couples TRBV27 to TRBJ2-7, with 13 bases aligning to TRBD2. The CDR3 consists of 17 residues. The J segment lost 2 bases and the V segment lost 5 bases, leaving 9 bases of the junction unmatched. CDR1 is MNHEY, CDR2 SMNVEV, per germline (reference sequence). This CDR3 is CASSPEVLAGGPYEQYF. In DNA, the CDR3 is TGTGCCAGCAGTCCGGAAGTACTAGCGGGAGGGCCCTACGAGCAGTACTTC.

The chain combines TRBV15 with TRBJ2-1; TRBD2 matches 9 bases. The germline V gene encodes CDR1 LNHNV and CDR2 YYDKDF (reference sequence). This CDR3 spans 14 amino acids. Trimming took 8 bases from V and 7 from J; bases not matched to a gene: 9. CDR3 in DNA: TGTGCCACCGGGGCGGGAGGGCCTTGGAATGAGCAGTTCTTC. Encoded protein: CATGAGGPWNEQFF.

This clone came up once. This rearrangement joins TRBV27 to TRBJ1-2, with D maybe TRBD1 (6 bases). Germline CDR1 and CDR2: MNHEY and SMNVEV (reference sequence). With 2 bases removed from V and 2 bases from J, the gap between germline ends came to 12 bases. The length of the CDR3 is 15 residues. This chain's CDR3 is CASSLQAGANYGYTF. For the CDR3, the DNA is TGTGCCAGCAGTTTACAGGCAGGGGCGAACTATGGCTACACCTTC.

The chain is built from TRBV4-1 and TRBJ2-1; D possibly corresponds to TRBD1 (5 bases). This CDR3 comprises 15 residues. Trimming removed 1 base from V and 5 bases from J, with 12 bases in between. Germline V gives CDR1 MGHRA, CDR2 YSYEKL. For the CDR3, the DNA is TGCGCCAGCAGCCAAGGGACACCCCCAAACAATGAGCAGTTCTTC. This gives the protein CASSQGTPPNNEQFF.

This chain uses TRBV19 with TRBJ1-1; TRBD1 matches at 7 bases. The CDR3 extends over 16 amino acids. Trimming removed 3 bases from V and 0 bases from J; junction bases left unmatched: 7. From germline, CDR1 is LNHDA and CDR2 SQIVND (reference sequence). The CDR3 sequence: CASSIGGDRMNTEAFF. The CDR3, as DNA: TGTGCCAGTAGTATTGGTGGGGACAGAATGAACACTGAAGCTTTCTTT.

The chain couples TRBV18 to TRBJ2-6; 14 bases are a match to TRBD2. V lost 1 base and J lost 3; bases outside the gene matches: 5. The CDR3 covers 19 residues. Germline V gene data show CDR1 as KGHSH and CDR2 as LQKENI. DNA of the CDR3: TGTGCCAGCTCACCACGGGGACTAGCGGGAGAGCGTGGGGCCAACGTCCTGACTTTC. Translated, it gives CASSPRGLAGERGANVLTF.

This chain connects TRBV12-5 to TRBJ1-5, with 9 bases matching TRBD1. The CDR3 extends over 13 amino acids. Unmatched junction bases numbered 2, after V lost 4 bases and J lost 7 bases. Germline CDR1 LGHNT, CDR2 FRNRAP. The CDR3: CASGSQGAQPQHF. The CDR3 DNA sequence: TGTGCTAGTGGTTCACAGGGGGCCCAGCCCCAGCATTTT. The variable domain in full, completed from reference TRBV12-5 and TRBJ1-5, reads DARVTQTPRHKVTEMGQEVTMRCQPILGHNTVFWYRQTMMQGLELLAYFRNRAPLDDSGMPKDRFSAEMPDATLATLKIQPSEPRDSAVYFCASGSQGAQPQHFGDGTRLSIL.

DNA for the CDR3: TGCGCCAGCAGCTGGGAGACAGGGATAAACACTGAAGCTTTCTTT. It yields the protein CASSWETGINTEAFF. V gene TRBV5-1 combines with J gene TRBJ1-1; 7 bases fit TRBD1. The CDR3 has 15 residues. V trimming: 3 bases; J trimming: 2 bases; junction bases outside the gene matches: 7. The germline V gene has CDR1 SGHRS and CDR2 YFSETQ.

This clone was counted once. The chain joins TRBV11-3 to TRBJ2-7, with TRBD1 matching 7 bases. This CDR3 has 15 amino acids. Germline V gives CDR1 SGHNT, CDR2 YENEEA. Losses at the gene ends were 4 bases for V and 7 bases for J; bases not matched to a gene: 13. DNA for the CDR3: TGTGCCAGCAGCTACTCGAGGACAGGCTCTGGGGAGCAGTACTTC. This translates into CASSYSRTGSGEQYF.